This TCR beta chain derives from a study of post-analysis software for immune sequencing data. Unique molecular identifiers tagged the TCR beta cDNA libraries. TCRdb re-called the PCR reads through MiXCR, storing one row per CDR3 protein. Among some 690,000 distinct CDR3 sequences, approximately 60% were seen once, and the ten largest hold 11%. A word on this clonotype: Its target is not known.

Points from the study as a whole: Among a few TRBV segments more frequent in patients than controls were TRBV5-6, TRBV5-1 and TRBV20-1.

Germline trimming cut 3 bases from V and 4 bases from J; bases unmatched to any gene: 8. CDR3 size: 16 residues. Looked up from germline, CDR1 is SGDLS and CDR2 is YYNGEE. V gene TRBV9 combines with J gene TRBJ2-7, with 12 bases lining up with TRBD2. Sequencing was carried out using blood. The clonotype was recovered from a girl under 10 years old with multiple sclerosis. The CDR3 DNA reads as TGTGCCAGCAGCGCACTAGCGGGAGGAGGGACGTACGAGCAGTACTTC. This sequence encodes CASSALAGGGTYEQYF.